Listed below are T cell receptor beta chains from one sample, sequenced in a study of blood T cell repertoires in COVID-19. The assay was immunoSEQ multiplex PCR, and TCRdb's table has in-frame clones only and misses some. The sample shows about 260,000 clones, over 75% of them seen only once. Specimen: PBMCs or T cells enriched from blood (not recorded which). The receptors were gathered from a woman aged 18-29 years who had recovered from COVID-19. Each CDR3 is given with its conserved first and last residue. D genes are given only for firm matches. Rows may omit the clone size; those that give it use once, few, many or a size class.

TRBV7-9,TRBJ1-2,NA,NA,CASSVPEAEGGYTF,TGTGCCAGCAGCGTCCCGGAGGCCGAGGGTGGCTACACCTTC
TRBV19,TRBJ2-5,TRBD2,NA,CASSNSGGETQYF,TGTGCCAGTAGCAATAGCGGGGGAGAGACCCAGTACTTC
TRBV6-5,TRBJ1-5,TRBD1,NA,CASRSDRGRPQPQHF,TGTGCCAGCAGATCCGACAGGGGGCGCCCCCAGCCCCAGCATTTT
TRBV2,TRBJ1-4,NA,once,CASRGNGGEKLFF,TGTGCCAGCAGGGGGAACGGAGGGGAAAAACTGTTTTTT
TRBV5-8,TRBJ1-1,TRBD1,NA,CASSLAFRGTHTEAFF,TGTGCCAGCAGCTTGGCCTTCAGGGGGACGCACACTGAAGCTTTCTTT
TRBV6-5,TRBJ2-2,NA,NA,CASSRGLNTGELFF,TGTGCCAGCAGCCGCGGGTTGAACACCGGGGAGCTGTTTTTT
TRBV27,TRBJ1-5,NA,NA,CASSQRGDQPQHF,TGTGCCAGCAGCCAAAGGGGCGATCAGCCCCAGCATTTT
TRBV6-5,TRBJ2-5,NA,NA,CASSRGREGQYF,TGTGCCAGCAGCCGCGGACGAGAGGGTCAGTACTTC
TRBV28,TRBJ2-2,TRBD1,NA,CASRGDRANTGELFF,TGTGCCAGCAGGGGGGACAGGGCGAACACCGGGGAGCTGTTTTTT
TRBV10-3,TRBJ2-1,TRBD1,NA,CAIKGTGTGLNNEQFF,TGTGCCATCAAGGGGACCGGGACAGGGTTGAACAATGAGCAGTTCTTC
TRBV21-1,TRBJ2-7,NA,few,CASSRRPSGLNEQYF,TGTGCCAGCAGCAGACGGCCTAGCGGTCTCAACGAGCAGTACTTC
TRBV10-2,TRBJ2-5,TRBD1,NA,CASSERGRNQETQYF,TGCGCCAGCAGTGAGAGGGGGCGGAACCAAGAGACCCAGTACTTC
TRBV3-1/TRBV3-2,TRBJ1-2,TRBD1,NA,CASSQVDRGHGYTF,TGTGCCAGCAGCCAAGTGGACAGGGGACATGGCTACACCTTC
TRBV4-1,TRBJ1-5,NA,NA,CASSRTVASNQPQHF,TGCGCCAGCAGCCGCACGGTTGCTAGCAATCAGCCCCAGCATTTT
TRBV21-1,TRBJ1-4,NA,few,CASNKQGQASEKLFF,TGTGCCAGCAATAAACAGGGTCAAGCGAGTGAAAAACTGTTTTTT
TRBV5-1,TRBJ2-2,NA,NA,CASEDYPGTGELFF,TGCGCCAGCGAGGACTACCCGGGCACCGGGGAGCTGTTTTTT
TRBV25-1,TRBJ2-5,NA,NA,CASSEPGGFKGTQYF,TGTGCCAGCAGTGAACCTGGCGGGTTTAAAGGGACCCAGTACTTC
TRBV2,TRBJ2-1,NA,NA,CANGKGEMNNEQFF,TGTGCCAACGGGAAGGGGGAGATGAACAATGAGCAGTTCTTC
TRBV2,TRBJ1-2,TRBD1,many,CASSGTGLNQSF,TGTGCCAGCAGCGGGACAGGGCTAAACCAGAGCTTC
TRBV13,TRBJ2-3,NA,NA,CASSFPYTDTQYF,TGTGCCAGCAGCTTCCCTTACACAGATACGCAGTATTTT
TRBV3-1/TRBV3-2,TRBJ1-4,NA,NA,CASSQSRRVLEKLFF,TGTGCCAGCAGCCAATCAAGAAGAGTCTTAGAAAAACTGTTTTTT
TRBV29-1,TRBJ1-2,NA,NA,CSAEGGGSDYGYTF,TGCAGCGCCGAGGGGGGGGGATCCGACTATGGCTACACCTTC
TRBV10-3,TRBJ2-3,TRBD2,NA,CAITSGLGTDTQYF,TGTGCCATCACCTCCGGACTAGGCACAGATACGCAGTATTTT
TRBV6-5,TRBJ2-2,TRBD1,NA,CASRGQGHSGELFF,TGTGCCAGCAGAGGACAGGGACATTCCGGGGAGCTGTTTTTT